The 27 T cell receptor beta chains reported below all come from one sample, sequenced in a study of PD-L1 blockade in urothelial cancer. Time point here: peripheral blood 6 weeks after treatment start. The method was immunoSEQ multiplex PCR; TCRdb's version includes in-frame clones alone and lacks a portion of them. The sample lists around 100,000 clones; 85% to 95% were seen once. Specimen: PBMCs, collected around atezolizumab (anti-PD-L1) treatment. These receptor sequences come from a man in his 60s with urothelial cancer.

The chain is built from TRBV21-1 and TRBJ2-7; TRBD2 is the table's D call and was not checked against the DNA. TRBV21-1 is marked as a pseudogene. CDR3 length: 14 residues. CDR3 amino acids: CASSKGRGNYEQYF. CDR3 bases: TGTGCCAGCAGCAAAGGGCGGGGTAACTACGAGCAGTACTTC.

This chain uses TRBV5-1 with TRBJ2-3, with D possibly being TRBD1 (6 bases). The CDR3 has 14 residues. Trimming took off 2 bases at V and 4 bases at J, with 11 bases between the two ends. Per germline, CDR1 SGHRS and CDR2 YFSETQ. The CDR3 region is CASSLRRGADTQYF. DNA for the CDR3: TGCGCCAGCAGCTTACGCAGGGGCGCAGATACGCAGTATTTT.

V and J are TRBV6-5 and TRBJ2-5; 10 bases fit TRBD1. This CDR3 is built from 14 residues. The junction had 4 bases not matched to a gene; V was cut back by 6 bases and J by 3 bases. Germline loops: CDR1 MNHEY, CDR2 SVGAGI. CDR3 sequence reads: CASSQGQGKETQYF. For the CDR3, the DNA is TGTGCCAGCAGCCAGGGACAGGGGAAAGAGACCCAGTACTTC.

The genes are TRBV11-1 and TRBJ2-3; D remains unclear. Germline V gives CDR1 SGHAT, CDR2 FQDESV (reference sequence). Trimming cost V 3 bases and J 0 bases, with 16 bases left between them. This CDR3 has 17 residues. In DNA, the CDR3 is TGTGCCAGCAGCTTTTATCGTCTCGTCACTAGCACAGATACGCAGTATTTT. Amino acids: CASSFYRLVTSTDTQYF.

Points on this clone: Other DNA sequences of this sample code for an identical CDR3. The chain joins TRBV7-2 to TRBJ2-3; TRBD1 might be the D (5 bases). Trimming pared 8 bases from V and 6 bases from J, leaving 15 bases between. Germline V gene data show CDR1 as SGHTA and CDR2 as FQGNSA. The CDR3 runs to 13 residues. CDR3 loop: CASSLRQGDTQYF. CDR3 nucleotide sequence: TGTGCCAGCTCCTTACGCCAGGGTGATACGCAGTATTTT.

The V gene is TRBV30, the J gene TRBJ2-3; no clear D gene. The CDR3 covers 14 residues. Looked up from germline, CDR1 is GTSNPN and CDR2 is SVGIG (reference sequence). The V end was cut by 0 bases, the J end by 2 bases, with 9 bases between. This chain's CDR3 is CAWSVLLNTDTQYF. The CDR3 nucleotides are TGTGCCTGGAGTGTACTGTTAAACACAGATACGCAGTATTTT.

The V gene is TRBV7-2, the J gene TRBJ2-3; possibly TRBD2 for D (5 bases). The CDR3 is 14 amino acids. The germline V and J ends were trimmed by 1 base and 5 bases, with 10 bases remaining between them. Germline CDR1 is SGHTA and CDR2 is FQGNSA. As DNA, the CDR3 is TGTGCCAGCAGCTTAGGCCCACGGGGAGATACGCAGTATTTT. Translating gives CASSLGPRGDTQYF. Looking up the rest from reference TRBV7-2 and TRBJ2-3 gives the full variable domain: GAGVSQSPSNKVTEKGKDVELRCDPISGHTALYWYRQSLGQGLEFLIYFQGNSAPDKSGLPSDRFSAERTGGSVSTLTIQRTQQEDSAVYLCASSLGPRGDTQYFGPGTRLTVL.

The chain combines TRBV2 with TRBJ1-4, with 8 bases fitting TRBD1. V was clipped by 7 bases and J by 8 bases; unmatched bases: 9. Germline CDR1 is SNHLY and CDR2 is FYNNEI. The CDR3 length is 14 residues. The CDR3 loop reads CASTEGTGGEKLFF. In DNA form, the CDR3 reads TGTGCCAGCACAGAAGGGACAGGCGGGGAAAAACTGTTTTTT.

This chain uses TRBV30 with TRBJ2-5, with 9 bases lining up with TRBD2. Germline-derived CDR1 and CDR2 are GTSNPN and SVGIG (reference sequence). The CDR3 spans 13 residues. The V gene end was trimmed by 3 bases and the J gene end by 3 bases; junction bases not matched to a gene: 2. The CDR3 region is CAWRRLAEETQYF. The CDR3 DNA reads as TGTGCCTGGAGACGACTAGCGGAAGAGACCCAGTACTTC.

This chain joins TRBV18 and TRBJ2-7; weak D call: TRBD2 (5 bases). V dropped 0 bases and J dropped 2 bases, with 14 bases sitting between them. Per germline, CDR1 KGHSH and CDR2 LQKENI. CDR3 length equals 16 residues. In nucleotides, the CDR3 is TGTGCCAGCTCACCACCCGAGGGATCGGTGACCTACGAGCAGTACTTC. It codes for CASSPPEGSVTYEQYF.

This rearrangement joins TRBV7-3 to TRBJ2-3, with 7 nucleotides matching TRBD2. The CDR3 is 18 residues long. Trimming at V came to 1 base and at J to 2 bases, leaving 12 bases not matched to a gene. Germline-derived CDR1 and CDR2 are SGHTA and FQGTGA. The DNA for the CDR3 is TGTGCCAGCAGCTTAAAAAGGCGGGAGACATGGAACACAGATACGCAGTATTTT. Translating it yields CASSLKRRETWNTDTQYF.

The chain has TRBV9 and TRBJ2-3, with D possibly matching TRBD1 (5 bases). This CDR3 spans 14 amino acids. The V gene's germline CDR1 is SGDLS and CDR2 YYNGEE. Trimming took 0 bases from V and 5 from J, leaving 10 bases between them. CDR3 amino acids: CASSVGTSGDTQYF. CDR3 sequence (DNA): TGTGCCAGCAGCGTAGGGACAAGTGGAGATACGCAGTATTTT. Complete variable domain (other parts from reference TRBV9 and TRBJ2-3): DSGVTQTPKHLITATGQRVTLRCSPRSGDLSVYWYQQSLDQGLQFLIQYYNGEERAKGNILERFSAQQFPDLHSELNLSSLELGDSALYFCASSVGTSGDTQYFGPGTRLTVL.

The rearrangement uses TRBV5-1 and TRBJ1-2, with a weak D call TRBD1 (5 bases). Germline loops: CDR1 SGHRS, CDR2 YFSETQ. The CDR3 is 14 amino acids. V was cut by 4 bases and J by 3 bases, with 13 bases left in between. The CDR3 DNA sequence: TGCGCCAGCAGCCCGGATCGGGGGGACTATGGCTACACCTTC. Translated: CASSPDRGDYGYTF.

This clone occurred once. V usage is TRBV2 and J usage is TRBJ1-1; D is possibly TRBD1 (6 bases). The germline V gene encodes CDR1 SNHLY and CDR2 FYNNEI. CDR3 length: 14 residues. The V end lost 7 bases, the J end lost 0 bases, and 12 bases lay between the germline ends. In DNA, the CDR3 is TGTGCCAGCAATAGGGGGGGGATGAACACTGAAGCTTTCTTT. Translated, it gives CASNRGGMNTEAFF.

The CDR3 reads CASSPGHGGEAFF. CDR3 coding DNA: TGTGCCAGCAGCCCCGGTCACGGGGGTGAAGCTTTCTTT. V usage is TRBV9 and J usage is TRBJ1-1, with a weak D call TRBD1 (5 bases). Looked up from germline, CDR1 is SGDLS and CDR2 is YYNGEE. CDR3 length equals 13 residues. V gave up 4 bases and J gave up 7 bases, with 14 bases separating them.

J is TRBJ1-2 and V is TRBV7-2; perhaps TRBD1 as D (6 bases). The CDR3 length is 15 residues. Germline V lookup: CDR1 SGHTA, CDR2 FQGNSA. The ends were cut back, 1 base at V and 5 bases at J, with 14 bases in the middle. CDR3 loop: CASSLGPGESYGYTF. CDR3 nucleotide sequence: TGTGCCAGCAGCTTAGGTCCAGGGGAGTCATATGGCTACACCTTC.

The V and J genes are TRBV10-3 and TRBJ2-1; possible D gene TRBD1, 5 bases. The CDR3 totals 13 residues. Germline values: CDR1 ENHRY, CDR2 SYGVKD. The ends were cut back, 5 bases at V and 4 bases at J, with 9 bases in the middle. The chain's CDR3 is CAISKDRYNEQFF. CDR3 nucleotide sequence: TGTGCCATCAGTAAAGACAGATACAATGAGCAGTTCTTC.

With regard to this clone: Other nucleotide sequences from this sample produce the same CDR3. The CDR3: CASSVADRGYGYTF. CDR3 in DNA: TGTGCCAGCAGCGTAGCGGACAGGGGTTATGGCTACACCTTC. The chain employs TRBV9 and TRBJ1-2; TRBD1 aligns across 9 bases. This CDR3 is built from 14 residues. CDR1 SGDLS and CDR2 YYNGEE come from the germline V gene. V gave up 0 bases and J gave up 5 bases; unmatched junction bases: 2.

The genes are TRBV15 and TRBJ2-7; tentative D call: TRBD1 (6 bases). V shed 0 bases and J shed 0 bases, with 12 bases lying between them. Germline CDR1 is LNHNV and CDR2 is YYDKDF (reference sequence). The CDR3 is 16 residues long. As DNA, the CDR3 is TGTGCCACCAGCAGAGATAGACAGGCTATCTCCTACGAGCAGTACTTC. It is translated as CATSRDRQAISYEQYF.

The V gene is TRBV12-5, the J gene TRBJ2-2, with a weak D call TRBD1 (6 bases). This CDR3 has 15 amino acids. Trimming shortened V by 0 bases and J by 4 bases, and 9 bases separated the two germline ends. In germline, CDR1 is LGHNT, CDR2 FRNRAP. The CDR3 protein is CASGLVLGGTGELFF. In nucleotides, the CDR3 is TGTGCTAGTGGTTTGGTGTTAGGGGGCACCGGGGAGCTGTTTTTT. Based on the CDR3 plus reference TRBV12-5 and TRBJ2-2, the full variable domain is DARVTQTPRHKVTEMGQEVTMRCQPILGHNTVFWYRQTMMQGLELLAYFRNRAPLDDSGMPKDRFSAEMPDATLATLKIQPSEPRDSAVYFCASGLVLGGTGELFFGEGSRLTVL.

This clone showed up just once. J is TRBJ1-5 and V is TRBV5-1; D remains ambiguous. Trimming left V 0 bases short and J 11 bases short, with 15 bases between. Germline assignment: CDR1 SGHRS and CDR2 YFSETQ. CDR3 length equals 14 residues. The CDR3 DNA reads as TGCGCCAGCAGCTTGGGTTCTGGGCGGGAGGCCCAGCATTTT. This translates into CASSLGSGREAQHF.

This chain connects TRBV6-6 to TRBJ2-4, with TRBD2 matching 7 bases. V was pared by 0 bases and J by 1 base, with 0 bases of the junction left unmatched. The CDR3 has 15 residues. Germline V gene data show CDR1 as MNHNY and CDR2 as SVGAGI (reference sequence). CDR3 sequence: CASSYSGGAKNIQYF. CDR3 sequence (DNA): TGTGCCAGCAGTTACTCGGGGGGGGCCAAAAACATTCAGTACTTC.

This chain uses TRBV2 with TRBJ1-3; TRBD1 is a possible D gene (6 bases). The CDR3 has 18 residues. Trimming took 8 bases from V and 0 from J, leaving 23 bases between them. Germline V gene lookup returns CDR1 SNHLY and CDR2 FYNNEI. The CDR3 is CASALDLYRDSSGNTIYF. CDR3 DNA sequence: TGTGCCAGCGCGTTAGACTTATACAGGGATAGCTCTGGAAACACCATATATTTT.

This rearrangement joins TRBV15 to TRBJ1-5; D ambiguous. Germline V gene sequence: CDR1 LNHNV, CDR2 YYDKDF (reference sequence). CDR3 length equals 12 residues. V was shortened by 0 bases and J by 7 bases, with 4 bases between the two germline ends. The CDR3 is CATSRDRQPQHF. CDR3 in DNA: TGTGCCACCAGCAGAGATCGGCAGCCCCAGCATTTT.

J is TRBJ2-1 and V is TRBV6-5; D remains ambiguous. From germline, CDR1 is MNHEY and CDR2 SVGAGI. This CDR3 spans 13 amino acids. Between the trimmed V and J ends, which lost 1 base and 9 bases, there was a span of 10 bases. CDR3: CASSYFLGGEQFF. The CDR3 DNA reads as TGTGCCAGCAGTTACTTCCTTGGCGGTGAGCAGTTCTTC.

The J gene is TRBJ2-7, the V gene TRBV19; D is perhaps TRBD1 (6 bases). Germline CDR1 LNHDA, CDR2 SQIVND (reference sequence). The V end lost 4 bases, the J end lost 6 bases, and 13 bases lay between the germline ends. The CDR3 loop spans 13 amino acids. CDR3 region: CASSSRGRLEQYF. The CDR3 coding sequence is TGTGCCAGTAGTAGCAGGGGACGACTCGAGCAGTACTTC.

V and J are TRBV10-3 and TRBJ1-1, with D hard to call. CDR1 and CDR2 from the germline V gene are ENHRY and SYGVKD. The CDR3 runs 14 residues. V lost 2 bases and J 5 bases, leaving 12 bases between the germline ends. The CDR3 is CAISELGGKTEAFF. CDR3 nucleotides: TGTGCCATCAGTGAGCTTGGAGGAAAGACTGAAGCTTTCTTT.